Following are 26 T cell receptor beta chains from one sample sequenced in a study of blood T cell repertoires in COVID-19. Produced via immunoSEQ multiplex PCR; TCRdb's table is partial and in-frame only. Counted here are 350,000 or so clones, approximately 82% occurring once; the ten biggest clones make up almost 3%. Sequencing was performed on peripheral blood. These receptors came from a man in his thirties or forties with active or convalescent COVID-19.

The J gene is TRBJ2-1, the V gene TRBV27; D might be TRBD2 (6 bases). Germline V CDR1 and CDR2: MNHEY, SMNVEV (reference sequence). The CDR3 length is 18 residues. V was cut by 6 bases and J by 0 bases, with 21 bases left in between. Here the CDR3 DNA reads TGTGCCAGCAGCGAAAACGGCCGTAGCGGAGGCTCCTACAATGAGCAGTTCTTC. It yields the protein CASSENGRSGGSYNEQFF.

V and J are TRBV29-1 and TRBJ2-3; D not resolved. The V gene's germline CDR1 is SQVTM and CDR2 ANQGSEA. There are 11 residues in the CDR3. V was clipped by 7 bases and J by 5 bases, with 10 bases between them. CDR3 region: CSGSAGDTQYF. The CDR3, as DNA: TGCAGCGGATCCGCAGGAGATACGCAGTATTTT.

The rearrangement uses TRBV5-1 and TRBJ1-4, with TRBD1 identical over 7 bases. The CDR3 contains 14 residues. CDR1 is SGHRS and CDR2 is YFSETQ in the germline V gene. The junction had 4 bases not matched to a gene; V was cut back by 4 bases and J by 4 bases. The CDR3 coding sequence is TGCGCCAGCAGCCCCGGGACAGTTAATGAAAAACTGTTTTTT. Translation: CASSPGTVNEKLFF.

This chain's CDR3 is CAWRSPLSGNTIYF. DNA for the CDR3: TGTGCCTGGAGGTCTCCCCTCTCTGGAAACACCATATATTTT. This sequence joins TRBV30 and TRBJ1-3; unclear D gene. This CDR3 region has 14 residues. Germline loops: CDR1 GTSNPN, CDR2 SVGIG (reference sequence). Trimming pared 3 bases from V and 0 bases from J, leaving 9 bases between.

The V and J genes are TRBV7-3 and TRBJ2-3, with a tentative D call TRBD2 (6 bases). Germline lookup yields CDR1 SGHTA and CDR2 FQGTGA. The CDR3 contains 16 residues. The germline V and J ends were trimmed by 1 base and 4 bases, with 15 bases remaining between them. CDR3 amino acids: CASSLRAGTGADTQYF. CDR3 sequence (DNA): TGTGCCAGCAGCTTAAGGGCCGGGACTGGCGCAGATACGCAGTATTTT.

This chain joins TRBV4-1 and TRBJ2-2; D unclear. This CDR3 region has 14 residues. From germline, CDR1 is MGHRA and CDR2 YSYEKL. V gave up 4 bases and J gave up 10 bases, with 16 bases separating them. The DNA for the CDR3 is TGCGCCAGCAGCCTACAACCCAACACAGAGGAGCTGTTTTTT. Amino acid sequence: CASSLQPNTEELFF.

Details on this clone: Other DNA sequences in the same sample also yield this CDR3. V is TRBV10-3 and J is TRBJ2-1; TRBD2 agrees at 11 bases. V dropped 0 bases and J dropped 6; count of bases not matched to a gene: 7. Germline CDR1 ENHRY, CDR2 SYGVKD. This CDR3 region has 17 residues. CDR3 sequence (DNA): TGTGCCATCAGTGAGTCGGCCGGGCTAGCGGGGGGCAATGAGCAGTTCTTC. It encodes CAISESAGLAGGNEQFF.

The genes are TRBV28 and TRBJ1-4; D is undetermined. Per the germline V gene, CDR1 is MDHEN and CDR2 is SYDVKM. V lost 6 bases and J 0 bases, leaving 8 bases between the germline ends. The CDR3 contains 14 residues. CDR3 amino acids: CASSFRSTNEKLFF. The CDR3 DNA follows: TGTGCCAGCAGCTTCAGATCAACTAATGAAAAACTGTTTTTT.

V and J are TRBV5-6 and TRBJ2-3; no firm D call. This CDR3 contains 11 residues. Per germline, CDR1 SGHDT and CDR2 YYEEEE. Trimming removed 3 bases at V and 4 bases at J, with 3 bases between. Written as DNA, the CDR3 is TGTGCCAGCAGCTCCTCAGATACGCAGTATTTT. It is translated as CASSSSDTQYF.

The chain uses TRBV27 and TRBJ1-2; TRBD1 is a possible D gene (5 bases). The CDR3 covers 11 residues. The V gene's germline CDR1 is MNHEY and CDR2 SMNVEV (reference sequence). V lost 6 bases and J 8 bases, leaving 10 bases between the germline ends. CDR3 sequence (DNA): TGTGCCAGCAGGACAGCCACGGGCTACACCTTC. Its translation is CASRTATGYTF.

The genes are TRBV15 and TRBJ2-7; D possibly corresponds to TRBD1 (6 bases). Germline CDR1 LNHNV, CDR2 YYDKDF (reference sequence). The germline V and J ends were trimmed by 1 base and 0 bases, with 13 bases remaining between them. The CDR3 is 16 residues long. CDR3 DNA sequence: TGTGCCACCAGCAGAGGGACAGCGAGGGGCTCCTACGAGCAGTACTTC. Translating it yields CATSRGTARGSYEQYF.

The chain links TRBV11-2 to TRBJ2-7, with D maybe TRBD1 (5 bases). The CDR3 is made up of 13 amino acids. V dropped 3 bases and J dropped 5 bases, with 11 bases sitting between them. Germline CDR1 and CDR2: SGHAT and FQNNGV. The CDR3 region has the DNA TGTGCCAGCAGCTTTACAGGTGCCCACGAGCAGTACTTC. Translating it yields CASSFTGAHEQYF.

This clone was seen a handful of times. The chain carries TRBV5-4 and TRBJ1-5, with D uncertain. This CDR3 is 13 amino acids long. V shed 0 bases and J shed 7 bases, with 8 bases lying between them. From germline, CDR1 is SGHNT and CDR2 YYREEE (reference sequence). For the CDR3, the DNA is TGTGCCAGCAGCTTGGAAGGCGGACAGCCCCAGCATTTT. Residues: CASSLEGGQPQHF.

As concerns this clone: An end of the junction does not agree with germline; a read error may underlie this. The rearrangement joins TRBV30 to TRBJ2-7; D may be TRBD1 (6 bases). Germline values: CDR1 GTSNPN, CDR2 SVGIG (reference sequence). The CDR3 spans 11 residues. The CDR3 bases are TGTGCCTGGAGTGTAGGGGGTCCGTCCTCCTTC. Its protein is CAWSVGGPSSF.

The chain joins TRBV30 to TRBJ2-3; the match to TRBD1 covers 8 bases. Per germline, CDR1 GTSNPN and CDR2 SVGIG (reference sequence). Trimming took 4 bases from V and 4 from J; bases not matched to a gene: 4. This CDR3 is 13 amino acids long. CDR3: CAWMSGGADTQYF. CDR3 in DNA: TGTGCCTGGATGTCAGGGGGCGCAGATACGCAGTATTTT. The variable domain in full, completed from reference TRBV30 and TRBJ2-3, reads SQTIHQWPATLVQPVGSPLSLECTVEGTSNPNLYWYRQAAGRGLQLLFYSVGIGQISSEVPQNLSASRPQDRQFILSSKKLLLSDSGFYLCAWMSGGADTQYFGPGTRLTVL.

The chain combines TRBV6-5 with TRBJ1-2, with D hard to call. The germline gives CDR1 MNHEY, CDR2 SVGAGI. The V and J ends lost 10 bases and 4 bases respectively, with 19 bases between them. The CDR3 consists of 14 residues. CDR3 DNA: TGTGCCACCGGGTCGGCCGGAGGAATCTATGGCTACACCTTC. It is translated as CATGSAGGIYGYTF.

This chain connects TRBV7-2 to TRBJ2-3, with 10 nucleotides matching TRBD2. The CDR3 is 17 amino acids. Unmatched junction bases numbered 6, after V lost 1 base and J lost 2 bases. The germline V gene has CDR1 SGHTA and CDR2 FQGNSA. The CDR3, as DNA: TGTGCCAGCAGCTTAGGTAGCGGGGGGTCTTTCACAGATACGCAGTATTTT. The encoded protein is CASSLGSGGSFTDTQYF.

The CDR3 nucleotides read TGTGCCTGGGGGGACAGTACTCCGGGAGGCTACACCTTC. Its translation: CAWGDSTPGGYTF. This sequence joins TRBV30 and TRBJ1-2, with 7 bases matching TRBD1. Germline V CDR1 and CDR2: GTSNPN, SVGIG (reference sequence). The CDR3 contains 13 residues. The J segment lost 8 bases and the V segment lost 5 bases, leaving 11 bases of the junction unmatched.

The chain couples TRBV5-6 to TRBJ1-4; no clear D. V shed 2 bases and J shed 5 bases, with 10 bases lying between them. Per germline, CDR1 SGHDT and CDR2 YYEEEE. The CDR3 has 14 amino acids. Here the CDR3 reads CASSLWAGNEKLFF. CDR3 DNA: TGTGCCAGCAGCTTATGGGCAGGCAATGAAAAACTGTTTTTT.

The CDR3 loop is CASSLEAGPPTDTQYF. The DNA for the CDR3 is TGTGCCAGCAGCTTAGAAGCGGGCCCGCCCACAGATACGCAGTATTTT. The chain links TRBV7-2 to TRBJ2-3, with D perhaps TRBD2 (6 bases). This CDR3 region has 16 residues. Germline lookup yields CDR1 SGHTA and CDR2 FQGNSA. Trimming stripped 1 base from V and 2 bases from J, with 13 bases between.

This clone occurred once. This chain links TRBV6-5 with TRBJ2-7; a weak D match, TRBD1 (6 bases). V was cut by 5 bases and J by 4 bases, with 12 bases left in between. The CDR3 consists of 13 residues. Germline values: CDR1 MNHEY, CDR2 SVGAGI. CDR3 loop: CASSPGVRYEQYF. The CDR3 DNA sequence: TGTGCCAGCAGTCCAGGGGTTAGGTACGAGCAGTACTTC.

Written as DNA, the CDR3 is TGTGCCAGCAGCCAAGATTGGAGGGATGAAAAACTGTTTTTT. It is translated as CASSQDWRDEKLFF. This chain joins TRBV3-1 (or the pseudogene TRBV3-2) and TRBJ1-4; D remains ambiguous. Germline V gene data show CDR1 as LGHDT and CDR2 as YNNKEL (reference sequence). This CDR3 has 14 residues. V was trimmed by 0 bases and J by 6 bases, leaving 8 bases between them.

This clone was seen just once. The rearrangement links TRBV4-1 to TRBJ2-4; maybe TRBD2 (6 bases). V was pared by 2 bases and J by 11 bases, with 13 bases between. Germline V gives CDR1 MGHRA, CDR2 YSYEKL. CDR3 length: 13 residues. CDR3 sequence (DNA): TGCGCCAGCAGCCAATACCTGGGGGAGGTTCAGTACTTC. Its protein is CASSQYLGEVQYF.

The chain couples TRBV10-2 to TRBJ2-3; 11 bases agree with TRBD2. This CDR3 is 13 amino acids long. The V gene end was trimmed by 7 bases and the J gene end by 8 bases; junction bases not matched to a gene: 5. Germline V lookup: CDR1 WSHSY, CDR2 SAAADI. The CDR3 loop reads CASKLAGVSTQYF. The DNA for the CDR3 is TGCGCCAGCAAACTAGCGGGGGTCTCTACGCAGTATTTT.

The chain recombines TRBV24-1 with TRBJ2-3; 11 bases align to TRBD2. J lost 1 base, V lost 4 bases, and 6 bases had no gene match. CDR1 is KGHDR, CDR2 SFDVKD, per germline. This CDR3 is 17 amino acids long. The CDR3 loop is CATSEASGRSRTDTQYF. CDR3 DNA: TGTGCCACCAGTGAAGCTAGCGGGAGGTCTCGCACAGATACGCAGTATTTT.

The chain links TRBV11-3 to TRBJ2-2; 8 bases fit TRBD2. Trimming cost V 3 bases and J 1 base; bases outside gene matches: 4. The germline V gene encodes CDR1 SGHNT and CDR2 YENEEA. This CDR3 contains 16 residues. The CDR3 protein is CASSLPLAGNTGELFF. CDR3 nucleotides: TGTGCCAGCAGCTTGCCCCTAGCGGGGAACACCGGGGAGCTGTTTTTT.